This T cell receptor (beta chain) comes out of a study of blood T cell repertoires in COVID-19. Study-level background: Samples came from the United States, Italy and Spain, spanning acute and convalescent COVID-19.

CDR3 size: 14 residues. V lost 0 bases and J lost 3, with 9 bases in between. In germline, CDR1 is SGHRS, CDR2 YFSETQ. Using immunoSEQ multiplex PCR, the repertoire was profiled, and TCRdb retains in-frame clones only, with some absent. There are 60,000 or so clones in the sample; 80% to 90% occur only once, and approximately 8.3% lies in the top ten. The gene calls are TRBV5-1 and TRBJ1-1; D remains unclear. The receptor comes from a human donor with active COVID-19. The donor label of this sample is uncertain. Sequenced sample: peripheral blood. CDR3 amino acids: CASSLGAGYTEAFF. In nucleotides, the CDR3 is TGCGCCAGCAGCTTGGGGGCGGGGTACACTGAAGCTTTCTTT.